These T cell receptor beta chains were read from a single sample in a study of vaccination effects on CD4 cells after COVID-19. Profiling relied on immunoSEQ multiplex PCR, and the TCRdb table lists in-frame clones only, not all of them. The sample has about 35,000 clones, roughly 65% seen once. For these receptors, no antigen is known. This specimen was CD4+ T cells from PBMCs cultured without peptide, taken before COVID-19 vaccination. The receptors come from a human donor who received a COVID-19 vaccine. CDR3s include the opening cysteine and the closing phenylalanine or tryptophan. The D gene is left open where the match is weak. Clone size is not always given. Where it is, it says once, few, many or a class for expanded clones.

D gene	V gene	J gene	clone size	CDR3 protein	CDR3 DNA
-	TRBV2	TRBJ1-5	few	CASSEESGLSSEEPQHF	TGTGCCAGCAGTGAAGAATCGGGGCTTTCTTCAGAGGAGCCCCAGCATTTT
-	TRBV5-1	TRBJ2-2	once	CASSLQDRTGELFF	TGCGCCAGCAGCTTGCAAGACAGGACCGGGGAGCTGTTTTTT
TRBD2	TRBV19	TRBJ2-1	-	CASRPLAGHNEQFF	TGTGCCAGCCGGCCGCTAGCGGGGCACAATGAGCAGTTCTTC
-	TRBV6-5	TRBJ1-2	-	CASAASLNYGYTF	TGTGCCAGCGCTGCCAGTCTAAACTATGGCTACACCTTC
-	TRBV6-5	TRBJ1-2	-	CASRTQGYGYTF	TGTGCCAGCAGGACTCAGGGGTATGGCTACACCTTC
-	TRBV10-3	TRBJ2-3	-	CAISAGPDTDTQYF	TGTGCCATCAGCGCAGGGCCCGACACAGATACGCAGTATTTT
-	TRBV27	TRBJ1-1	few	CASSPTTPGPVRSTEAFF	TGTGCCAGCAGCCCAACCACACCGGGGCCGGTTAGGAGCACTGAAGCTTTCTTT
TRBD2	TRBV15	TRBJ2-3	-	CATSGTSPDTQYF	TGTGCCACCTCCGGGACTAGTCCAGATACGCAGTATTTT
TRBD1	TRBV18	TRBJ1-1	few	CASSPPNPGGMNTEAFF	TGTGCCAGCTCACCACCGAACCCAGGGGGTATGAACACTGAAGCTTTCTTT
TRBD1	TRBV5-8	TRBJ1-2	-	CASSLALTGGNYGYTF	TGTGCCAGCAGCTTGGCCCTGACAGGGGGGAACTATGGCTACACCTTC
TRBD1	TRBV10-1	TRBJ2-2	-	CASSVKQGLSNTGELFF	TGCGCCAGCAGTGTTAAACAGGGGCTGTCGAACACCGGGGAGCTGTTTTTT
TRBD2	TRBV4-1	TRBJ2-7	few	CASSQIQTSSGTSSYEQYF	TGCGCCAGCAGCCAAATCCAAACTTCTAGCGGTACTAGCTCCTACGAGCAGTACTTC
-	TRBV7-2	TRBJ2-6	-	CASSFASTGANVLTF	TGTGCCAGCAGCTTTGCTTCTACTGGGGCCAACGTCCTGACTTTC
TRBD1	TRBV19	TRBJ2-5	-	CASSTMDRGMKKETQYF	TGTGCCAGTAGTACTATGGACAGGGGGATGAAAAAAGAGACCCAGTACTTC
-	TRBV5-1	TRBJ2-1	-	CASSLTTGPSSYNEQFF	TGCGCCAGCAGCTTAACCACAGGACCGAGCTCCTACAATGAGCAGTTCTTC
-	TRBV6-4	TRBJ1-2	-	CASSDSIRRPPNYYGYTF	TGTGCCAGCAGTGACTCGATTCGACGGCCTCCAAACTACTATGGCTACACCTTC
TRBD1	TRBV19	TRBJ1-5	-	CASSTYPETGGDQPQHF	TGTGCCAGTAGTACCTACCCGGAGACAGGGGGAGATCAGCCCCAGCATTTT
-	TRBV19	TRBJ1-1	-	CASSGEGLPDTEAFF	TGTGCCAGTAGTGGGGAAGGCCTTCCGGACACTGAAGCTTTCTTT
-	TRBV7-9	TRBJ1-5	-	CASSWDGQPNQPQHF	TGTGCCAGCAGCTGGGACGGACAGCCAAATCAGCCCCAGCATTTT
TRBD1	TRBV30	TRBJ1-2	-	CAWTTGGEYGYTF	TGTGCCTGGACGACAGGGGGCGAGTATGGCTACACCTTC
-	TRBV4-1	TRBJ1-6	-	CASSPRTVDSPLHF	TGCGCCAGCAGCCCCCGGACAGTCGATTCACCCCTCCACTTT
TRBD1	TRBV15	TRBJ1-2	-	CATSRVDRGLLGYTF	TGTGCCACCAGCAGAGTTGACAGGGGGCTCTTAGGCTACACCTTC
TRBD1	TRBV20-1	TRBJ1-2	-	CSASSRQGFYGYTF	TGCAGTGCTAGTTCGCGACAGGGATTCTATGGCTACACCTTC
TRBD2	TRBV2	TRBJ2-1	-	CASSDVTSGGGRVFF	TGTGCCAGCAGTGACGTGACTAGCGGGGGGGGCCGGGTCTTCTTC
-	TRBV11-2	TRBJ2-5	-	CASSLGQETQYF	TGTGCCAGCAGCTTAGGTCAAGAGACCCAGTACTTC
-	TRBV5-1	TRBJ1-3	few	CASSPGEPSGNTIYF	TGCGCCAGCAGCCCCGGGGAGCCATCTGGAAACACCATATATTTT
-	TRBV19	TRBJ1-2	once	CASSMGRNYGYTF	TGTGCCAGTAGTATGGGGAGAAACTATGGCTACACCTTC
TRBD1	TRBV7-6	TRBJ1-1	-	CASSFKWQGALNTEAFF	TGTGCCAGCAGCTTCAAGTGGCAGGGGGCCCTGAACACTGAAGCTTTCTTT
TRBD1	TRBV20-1	TRBJ1-2	-	CSASKGAQGYGYTF	TGCAGTGCTAGTAAGGGGGCGCAGGGCTATGGCTACACCTTC
TRBD2	TRBV7-2	TRBJ2-1	-	CASSLMGGGATEQFF	TGTGCCAGCAGCTTGATGGGCGGGGGGGCCACGGAGCAGTTCTTC
-	TRBV30	TRBJ2-7	-	CAWSVLYEQYF	TGTGCCTGGAGTGTACTCTACGAGCAGTACTTC
-	TRBV5-1	TRBJ1-4	-	CASSLGLAAANEKLFF	TGCGCCAGCAGCCTGGGTTTGGCGGCAGCTAATGAAAAACTGTTTTTT
TRBD1	TRBV5-1	TRBJ2-1	-	CASSLAGTGNSEQFF	TGCGCCAGCAGCTTGGCCGGGACAGGGAATAGTGAGCAGTTCTTC
-	TRBV6-1	TRBJ1-6	-	CASSEATLGWVGYSPLHF	TGTGCCAGCAGTGAAGCCACGTTGGGGTGGGTAGGTTATTCACCCCTCCACTTT
-	TRBV9	TRBJ1-4	-	CASSVGTGYNEKLFF	TGTGCCAGCAGCGTAGGTACAGGTTACAATGAAAAACTGTTTTTT
TRBD2	TRBV4-1	TRBJ2-2	-	CASSQGGLAGTTGELFF	TGCGCCAGCAGCCAAGGGGGGCTAGCGGGGACCACCGGGGAGCTGTTTTTT
-	TRBV27	TRBJ2-2	few	CASSLYSWTPGPGELFF	TGTGCCAGCAGTTTATATTCTTGGACCCCAGGCCCGGGGGAGCTGTTTTTT